Below are 18 T cell receptor beta chains sequenced from a single sample in a study of blood T cell repertoires in COVID-19. Some clones are missing from TCRdb's copy, which holds only in-frame ones; the method was immunoSEQ multiplex PCR. Of tens of thousands of clones listed, about 90% are singletons. The sample consisted of peripheral blood. All receptors come from a man aged 45-60 years with acute or convalescent COVID-19.

The V gene is TRBV5-4, the J gene TRBJ1-1, with 11 positions matching TRBD1. Germline CDR1 and CDR2: SGHNT and YYREEE (reference sequence). V dropped 2 bases and J dropped 4; count of bases not matched to a gene: 7. The CDR3 runs 16 residues. CDR3 DNA sequence: TGTGCCAGCAGCTTAAGTTTGGACAGGGGGCTCACTGAAGCTTTCTTT. As protein: CASSLSLDRGLTEAFF.

The J gene is TRBJ1-2, the V gene TRBV2; no clear D. The ends were cut back, 0 bases at V and 12 bases at J, with 14 bases in the middle. The CDR3 is 13 residues long. Germline lookup yields CDR1 SNHLY and CDR2 FYNNEI. CDR3 DNA: TGTGCCAGCAGTGAAGCCTCGGCAGCGAGAGACACCTTC. Translation gives CASSEASAARDTF.

V usage is TRBV6-2 or TRBV6-3 and J usage is TRBJ2-3, with 10 positions matching TRBD2. V lost 5 bases and J lost 4; bases outside the gene matches: 6. Germline CDR1 reads MNHEY; CDR2 reads SVGEGT. The CDR3 length is 15 residues. The CDR3 protein is CASSLLAGFADTQYF. The CDR3 DNA reads TGTGCCAGCAGTCTACTAGCGGGATTCGCAGATACGCAGTATTTT.

The genes are TRBV12-5 and TRBJ2-3; 12 nucleotides match TRBD2. CDR3 length: 17 residues. The V gene's germline CDR1 is LGHNT and CDR2 FRNRAP. J gave up 0 bases and V 1 base, and 2 bases lay outside the gene matches. The CDR3 region has the DNA TGTGCTAGTGGTTTGGCTAGCGGGAGGGTTAGCACAGATACGCAGTATTTT. Protein sequence: CASGLASGRVSTDTQYF.

The chain employs TRBV4-1 and TRBJ2-6; D ambiguous. The CDR3 contains 16 residues. V shed 2 bases and J shed 0 bases, with 8 bases lying between them. CDR1 is MGHRA and CDR2 is YSYEKL in the germline V gene. CDR3 sequence: CASSQPYNSGANVLTF. The DNA for the CDR3 is TGCGCCAGCAGCCAACCTTACAACTCTGGGGCCAACGTCCTGACTTTC.

This clone came up once. The chain employs TRBV6-2 or TRBV6-3 and TRBJ2-1, with 9 bases fitting TRBD1. The CDR3 has 17 residues. V shed 4 bases, J shed 3 bases, and the junction held 10 bases outside the gene matches. The germline gives CDR1 MNHEY, CDR2 SVGEGT. CDR3 coding DNA: TGTGCCAGCAGTTTCACTCCGGGACAGGGTATCTACAATGAGCAGTTCTTC. This sequence encodes CASSFTPGQGIYNEQFF.

This clone appeared once. The V and J genes are TRBV30 and TRBJ1-2; TRBD1 is a possible D gene (5 bases). Deletions cut 7 bases from V and 5 bases from J, with 23 bases between. The germline gives CDR1 GTSNPN, CDR2 SVGIG (reference sequence). This CDR3 comprises 15 residues. CDR3 sequence reads: CASAGGGRRKYGYTF. For the CDR3, the DNA is TGTGCCTCGGCCGGGGGAGGACGGAGAAAATATGGCTACACCTTC.

This chain links TRBV11-2 with TRBJ2-2; weak D call: TRBD2 (5 bases). From germline, CDR1 is SGHAT and CDR2 FQNNGV. This CDR3 is 13 amino acids long. V dropped 5 bases and J dropped 7 bases, with 11 bases sitting between them. The CDR3 DNA is TGTGCCAGCAGCCCGCGGGCCGGCGGGGAGCTGTTTTTT. This gives the protein CASSPRAGGELFF.

The genes are TRBV7-9 and TRBJ1-6; D possibly corresponds to TRBD1 (6 bases). The CDR3 length is 15 residues. V lost 1 base to trimming and J lost 6 bases, with 10 bases between them. Germline-derived CDR1 and CDR2 are SEHNR and FQNEAQ (reference sequence). CDR3 protein: CASSLGRGGNSPLHF. CDR3 DNA: TGTGCCAGCAGCTTAGGCAGGGGTGGTAATTCACCCCTCCACTTT.

This clone came up a few times. The chain combines TRBV4-2 with TRBJ2-2, with TRBD2 matching over 9 bases. CDR1 and CDR2 (germline): LGHNA, YNFKEQ. The CDR3 sequence is 16 residues long. V dropped 4 bases and J dropped 1; count of bases not matched to a gene: 4. The CDR3 nucleotides read TGTGCCAGCAGCCGCGAGACTAGCGGGAACACCGGGGAGCTGTTTTTT. It is translated as CASSRETSGNTGELFF.

The chain couples TRBV5-1 to TRBJ2-7, with 8 nucleotides matching TRBD1. This CDR3 contains 13 residues. The J segment lost 2 bases and the V segment lost 4 bases, leaving 2 bases of the junction unmatched. In germline, CDR1 is SGHRS, CDR2 YFSETQ. CDR3 nucleotides: TGCGCCAGCAGCCGGACAGGGACCTACGAGCAGTACTTC. It is translated as CASSRTGTYEQYF.

This clone has only one observation. The V gene is TRBV27, the J gene TRBJ1-2, with D unclear. The CDR3 has 15 residues. The ends were cut back, 1 base at V and 2 bases at J, with 11 bases in the middle. CDR1 and CDR2 from the germline V gene are MNHEY and SMNVEV (reference sequence). The CDR3 bases are TGTGCCAGCAGTTTATTGGCGGGTGGAAACTATGGCTACACCTTC. Translated: CASSLLAGGNYGYTF.

The chain is built from TRBV7-2 and TRBJ1-5; 7 bases agree with TRBD1. Trimming at V came to 5 bases and at J to 3 bases, leaving 7 bases not matched to a gene. The CDR3 runs 15 residues. Germline lookup yields CDR1 SGHTA and CDR2 FQGNSA. CDR3 DNA: TGTGCCAGCAGCGCAGGGGGGAAAGACAATCAGCCCCAGCATTTT. Translating it yields CASSAGGKDNQPQHF.

This clone is a singleton in its sample. CDR3 DNA sequence: TGCAGCGTTAGGACTAGCGGGACAGATACGCAGTATTTT. This sequence encodes CSVRTSGTDTQYF. The V call is TRBV29-1, the J call TRBJ2-3; 11 bases align to TRBD2. The CDR3 sequence is 13 residues long. Germline CDR1 and CDR2: SQVTM and ANQGSEA. The V gene end was trimmed by 5 bases and the J gene end by 3 bases; junction bases not matched to a gene: 1.

The V call is TRBV5-4, the J call TRBJ2-2; 8 positions agree with TRBD2. Germline V gives CDR1 SGHNT, CDR2 YYREEE (reference sequence). The V gene end was trimmed by 4 bases and the J gene end by 4 bases; junction bases not matched to a gene: 12. This CDR3 contains 17 residues. The CDR3 coding sequence is TGTGCCAGCAGCCCTGTGGGAGCGGGGGTTACCACCGGGGAGCTGTTTTTT. Amino acids: CASSPVGAGVTTGELFF.

The gene calls are TRBV9 and TRBJ1-4; a weak D match, TRBD1 (6 bases). Germline V lookup: CDR1 SGDLS, CDR2 YYNGEE. This CDR3 spans 14 amino acids. Between the trimmed V and J ends, which lost 4 bases and 8 bases, there was a span of 15 bases. The CDR3 spells CASSLIRGREKLFF. DNA for the CDR3: TGTGCCAGCAGCCTTATCAGGGGCCGGGAAAAACTGTTTTTT.

The CDR3 DNA sequence: TGTGCCAGCAGCTTAGCTACCGGGACAGGGACCCTTTTGGGGGGCTACACCTTC. The encoded protein is CASSLATGTGTLLGGYTF. This chain connects TRBV7-9 to TRBJ1-2; 9 bases map to TRBD1. This CDR3 has 18 residues. CDR1 and CDR2 (germline): SEHNR, FQNEAQ (reference sequence). V was pared by 0 bases and J by 8 bases, with 16 bases of the junction left unmatched.

This chain joins TRBV11-2 and TRBJ2-7; 9 bases are a match to TRBD1. CDR1 and CDR2 from the germline V gene are SGHAT and FQNNGV. V lost 5 bases and J lost 3; bases outside the gene matches: 5. The CDR3 runs 14 residues. CDR3 protein: CASSPGTGLYEQYF. The CDR3, as DNA: TGTGCCAGCAGCCCCGGGACAGGGCTCTACGAGCAGTACTTC.